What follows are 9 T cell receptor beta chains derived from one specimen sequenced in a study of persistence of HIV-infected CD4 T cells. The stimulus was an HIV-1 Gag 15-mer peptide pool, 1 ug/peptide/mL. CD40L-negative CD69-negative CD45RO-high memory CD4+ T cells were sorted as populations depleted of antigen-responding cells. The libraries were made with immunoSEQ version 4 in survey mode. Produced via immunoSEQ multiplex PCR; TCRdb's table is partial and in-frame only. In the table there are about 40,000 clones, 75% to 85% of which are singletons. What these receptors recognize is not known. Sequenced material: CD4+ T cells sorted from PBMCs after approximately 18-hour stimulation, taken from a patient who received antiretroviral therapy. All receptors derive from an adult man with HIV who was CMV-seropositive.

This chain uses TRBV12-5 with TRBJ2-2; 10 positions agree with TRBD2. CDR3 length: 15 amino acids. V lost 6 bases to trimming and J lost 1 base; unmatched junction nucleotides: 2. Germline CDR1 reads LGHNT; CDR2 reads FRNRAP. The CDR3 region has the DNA TGTGCTAGTGGCTGGACTAGCGGGAACACCGGGGAGCTGTTTTTT. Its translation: CASGWTSGNTGELFF.

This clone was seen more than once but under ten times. CDR3 bases: TGTGCCACCTCGGGGGGGCTAGGACGAGACAATCAGCCCCAGCATTTT. The encoded protein is CATSGGLGRDNQPQHF. The rearrangement joins TRBV24-1 to TRBJ1-5; a possible D gene is TRBD1 (6 bases). Trimming removed 9 bases at V and 3 bases at J, with 20 bases between. CDR1 and CDR2 from the germline V gene are KGHDR and SFDVKD. The CDR3 spans 16 residues.

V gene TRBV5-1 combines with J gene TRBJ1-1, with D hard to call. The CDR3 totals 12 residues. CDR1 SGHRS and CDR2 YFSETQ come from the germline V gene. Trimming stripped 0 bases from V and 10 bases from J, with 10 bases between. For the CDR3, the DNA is TGCGCCAGCAGCTTGGGCAAGGCAGGAGCTTTCTTT. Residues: CASSLGKAGAFF.

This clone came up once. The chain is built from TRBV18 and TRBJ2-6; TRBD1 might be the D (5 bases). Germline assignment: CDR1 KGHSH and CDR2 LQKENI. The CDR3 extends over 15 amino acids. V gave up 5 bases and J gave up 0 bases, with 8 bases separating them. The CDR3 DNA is TGTGCCAGCTCAGATCAGGGCTCTGGGGCCAACGTCCTGACTTTC. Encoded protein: CASSDQGSGANVLTF.

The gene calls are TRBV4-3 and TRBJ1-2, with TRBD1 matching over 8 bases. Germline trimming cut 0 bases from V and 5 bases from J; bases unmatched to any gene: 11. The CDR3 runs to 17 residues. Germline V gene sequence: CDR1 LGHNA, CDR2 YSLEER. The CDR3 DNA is TGCGCCAGCAGCCAAGATTCTCTCCCCAGGGGGCATTATGGCTACACCTTC. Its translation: CASSQDSLPRGHYGYTF.

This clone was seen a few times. The CDR3 nucleotides read TGTGCCACTACGTGGGGCTCTGGGGCCAACGTCCTGACTTTC. As protein: CATTWGSGANVLTF. The rearrangement joins TRBV19 to TRBJ2-6, with D unresolved. Germline CDR1 and CDR2: LNHDA and SQIVND (reference sequence). The CDR3 loop spans 14 amino acids. Trimming cost V 10 bases and J 0 bases, with 10 bases left between them.

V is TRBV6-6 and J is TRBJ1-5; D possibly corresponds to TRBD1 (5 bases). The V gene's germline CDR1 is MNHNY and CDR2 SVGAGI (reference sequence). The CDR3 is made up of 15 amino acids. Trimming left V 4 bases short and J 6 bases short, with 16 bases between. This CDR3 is CASSLEGPQTQPQHF. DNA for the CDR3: TGTGCCAGCAGTTTGGAGGGGCCTCAGACTCAGCCCCAGCATTTT.

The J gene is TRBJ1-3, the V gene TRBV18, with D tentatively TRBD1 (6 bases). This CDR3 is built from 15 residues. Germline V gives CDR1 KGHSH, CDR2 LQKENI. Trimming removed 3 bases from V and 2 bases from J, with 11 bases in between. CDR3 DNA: TGTGCCAGCTCACCCACAGGGATAGCTGGAAACACCATATATTTT. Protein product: CASSPTGIAGNTIYF.

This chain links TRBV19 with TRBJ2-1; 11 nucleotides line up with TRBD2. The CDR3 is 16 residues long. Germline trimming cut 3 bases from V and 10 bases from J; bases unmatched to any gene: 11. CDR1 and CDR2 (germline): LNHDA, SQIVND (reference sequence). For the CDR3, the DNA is TGTGCCAGTAGTATTGGGTTAGCGGGGGGGCCCAGGGAGCAGTTCTTC. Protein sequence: CASSIGLAGGPREQFF.